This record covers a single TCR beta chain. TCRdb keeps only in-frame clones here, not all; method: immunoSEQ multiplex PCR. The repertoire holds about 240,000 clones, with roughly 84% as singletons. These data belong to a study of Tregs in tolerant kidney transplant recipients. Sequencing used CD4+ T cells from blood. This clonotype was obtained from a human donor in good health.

CDR3 protein: CASRGRGATDTQYF. The CDR3 coding sequence is TGTGCCAGTAGGGGGCGAGGGGCCACAGATACGCAGTATTTT. The chain uses TRBV19 and TRBJ2-3, with D perhaps TRBD1 or TRBD2 (5 bases each). Germline V gene lookup returns CDR1 LNHDA and CDR2 SQIVND (reference sequence). The CDR3 spans 14 residues. The V end was cut by 6 bases, the J end by 2 bases, with 12 bases between.